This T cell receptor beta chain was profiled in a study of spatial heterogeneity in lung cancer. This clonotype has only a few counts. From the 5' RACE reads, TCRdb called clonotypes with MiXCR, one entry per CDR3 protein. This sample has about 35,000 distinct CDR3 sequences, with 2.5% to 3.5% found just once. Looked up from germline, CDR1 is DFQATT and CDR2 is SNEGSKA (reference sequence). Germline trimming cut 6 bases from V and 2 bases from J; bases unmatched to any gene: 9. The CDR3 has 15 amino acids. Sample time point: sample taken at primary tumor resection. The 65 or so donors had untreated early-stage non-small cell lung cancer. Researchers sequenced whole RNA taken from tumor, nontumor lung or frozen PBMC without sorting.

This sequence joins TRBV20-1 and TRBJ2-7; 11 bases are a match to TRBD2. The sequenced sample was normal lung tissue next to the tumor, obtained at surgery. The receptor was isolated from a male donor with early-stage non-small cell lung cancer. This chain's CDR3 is CSAETGTSGTYEQYF. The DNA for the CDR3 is TGCAGTGCAGAGACCGGGACTAGCGGAACCTACGAGCAGTACTTC.